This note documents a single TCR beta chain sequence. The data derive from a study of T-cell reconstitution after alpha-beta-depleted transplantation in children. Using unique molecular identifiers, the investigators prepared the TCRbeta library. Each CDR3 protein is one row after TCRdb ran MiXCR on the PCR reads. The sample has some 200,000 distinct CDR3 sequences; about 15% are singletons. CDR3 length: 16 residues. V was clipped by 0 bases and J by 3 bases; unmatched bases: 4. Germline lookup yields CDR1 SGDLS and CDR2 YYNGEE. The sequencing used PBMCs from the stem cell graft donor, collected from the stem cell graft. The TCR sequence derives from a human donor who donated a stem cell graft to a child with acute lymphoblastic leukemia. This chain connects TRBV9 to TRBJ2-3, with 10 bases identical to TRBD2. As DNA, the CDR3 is TGTGCCAGCAGCGTAGTAGCGGGGGGAGGGACAGATACGCAGTATTTT. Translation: CASSVVAGGGTDTQYF.